In its sample, the clone carrying this T cell receptor beta chain was seen a few times. The antigen is not known. Trimming took off 7 bases at V and 5 bases at J, with 12 bases between the two ends. The CDR3 totals 13 residues. These data belong to a study of vaccination and CD4 T cells after COVID-19. Overall study context: Six men and four women formed the convalescents, two being Hispanic. Findings of the study overall: Spike mono-reactivity marked 304 of 307 vaccine-specific clones in convalescent patients. A median of approximately 88% of reactive clones, in convalescent patients, became evident only post-vaccination.

At the Johns Hopkins FTIC core, DNA taken from cultured CD4+ T cells was sequenced by way of the Oncomine TCR Beta short-read assay. TCRdb analysed the PCR reads with MiXCR anew, one entry per CDR3 protein. This table has 9,500 to 11,000 distinct CDR3 sequences, 30% appearing once. Treatment meaning: roughly 11-day PBMC culture with coronavirus spike peptide pools or control peptides (ViraFEST assay). The sequence came from a human donor who had recovered from COVID-19. The chain joins TRBV5-3 to TRBJ2-2; no definite D call. TRBV5-3 qualifies as an ORF whose function is uncertain. The sequenced sample was CD4+ T cells from blood, cultured in vitro, obtained after SARS-CoV-2 vaccination. The CDR3: CARDGVGTGELFF. The DNA for the CDR3 is TGTGCCAGAGATGGGGTGGGGACCGGGGAGCTGTTTTTT.